The rows below give T cell receptor beta chains drawn from one sample of a study of blood T cell repertoires in COVID-19. The assay was immunoSEQ multiplex PCR, and TCRdb's table has in-frame clones only and misses some. Of approximately 300,000 clones detected, around nine tenths appear once; the ten largest clones hold approximately 6.8%. The sample taken for sequencing was peripheral blood. These receptor sequences come from a woman in her thirties with COVID-19, enrolled during active disease. The CDR3 runs from the conserved cysteine through the conserved F or W. The order of the fields is D gene, clone size, J gene, V gene, CDR3 protein, CDR3 DNA. The D gene is left open where the match is weak. Clone size, where shown, is once, few, many, or a class for clones that have expanded.

>TRBD1|NA|TRBJ2-3|TRBV6-5
CASTWDRASDTQYF
TGTGCCAGCACCTGGGACAGGGCATCAGATACGCAGTATTTT
>NA|NA|TRBJ1-1|TRBV28
CASSLPPMNTEAFF
TGTGCCAGCAGTTTACCCCCAATGAACACTGAAGCTTTCTTT
>NA|NA|TRBJ1-6|TRBV12-3/TRBV12-4
CASSLPGTPLHF
TGTGCCAGCAGTTTACCGGGGACACCCCTCCACTTT
>NA|NA|TRBJ1-1|TRBV4-2
CASSQAHIDTEAFF
TGTGCCAGCAGCCAAGCGCACATCGACACTGAAGCTTTCTTT
>NA|NA|TRBJ1-5|TRBV7-9
CASSPGRPDQPQHF
TGTGCCAGCAGCCCAGGCCGGCCGGATCAGCCCCAGCATTTT
>NA|NA|TRBJ2-7|TRBV6-6
CASSYSADYEQYF
TGTGCCAGCAGTTACTCGGCAGATTACGAGCAGTACTTC
>NA|once|TRBJ2-2|TRBV10-2
CASKQATGELFF
TGCGCCAGCAAACAGGCAACCGGGGAGCTGTTTTTT
>NA|NA|TRBJ2-5|TRBV20-1
CSSVAQETQYF
TGCAGTTCGGTAGCCCAAGAGACCCAGTACTTC
>TRBD1|NA|TRBJ1-6|TRBV9
CASSVDRGSHSPLHF
TGTGCCAGCAGCGTAGACAGGGGTTCGCATTCACCCCTCCACTTT
>TRBD1|few|TRBJ2-7|TRBV5-1
CASSFRATGRSYEQYF
TGCGCCAGCAGCTTCAGGGCGACAGGGCGCTCCTACGAGCAGTACTTC
>TRBD1|NA|TRBJ2-3|TRBV24-1
CATSDWGTGEDTQYF
TGTGCCACCAGTGATTGGGGGACAGGGGAAGATACGCAGTATTTT
>NA|NA|TRBJ2-7|TRBV18
CASSPGGTPSYEQYF
TGTGCCAGCTCACCGGGTGGGACACCGTCCTACGAGCAGTACTTC
>NA|many|TRBJ2-2|TRBV1
CTSSPSGTGGTGELFF
TGCACCAGCAGCCCGTCCGGGACAGGGGGAACCGGGGAGCTGTTTTTT
>TRBD1|NA|TRBJ2-7|TRBV7-9
CASSSTGTGGLEQYF
TGTGCCAGCAGCTCCACCGGGACAGGGGGACTCGAGCAGTACTTC
>NA|NA|TRBJ1-4|TRBV29-1
CSVGETGNVMEKLFF
TGCAGCGTGGGGGAAACAGGGAATGTTATGGAAAAACTGTTTTTT
>NA|once|TRBJ2-4|TRBV2
CASSEEWLGEAKNIQYF
TGTGCCAGCAGTGAAGAATGGCTCGGGGAAGCCAAAAACATTCAGTACTTC
>TRBD2|NA|TRBJ2-1|TRBV19
CASSIESGRFNEQFF
TGTGCCAGTAGTATAGAAAGCGGGAGATTCAATGAGCAGTTCTTC
>TRBD1|NA|TRBJ2-7|TRBV6-2/TRBV6-3
CASSYPKGASASSYEQYF
TGTGCCAGCAGTTACCCCAAGGGGGCCAGCGCGAGCTCCTACGAGCAGTACTTC
>TRBD2|NA|TRBJ2-1|TRBV28
CASSQTSGRISYNEQFF
TGTGCCAGCAGTCAGACTAGCGGGAGGATCTCCTACAATGAGCAGTTCTTC
>NA|once|TRBJ2-1|TRBV19
CASSNRFEGLNEQFF
TGTGCCAGTAGTAACCGGTTCGAGGGACTCAATGAGCAGTTCTTC
>NA|once|TRBJ1-5|TRBV24-1
CATSDGGFGQPQHF
TGTGCCACCAGTGACGGGGGGTTTGGACAGCCCCAGCATTTT
>NA|NA|TRBJ2-4|TRBV19
CASSFNAGVAKNIQYF
TGTGCCAGTAGTTTTAACGCTGGAGTAGCCAAAAACATTCAGTACTTC
>NA|NA|TRBJ2-7|TRBV9
CASSVSSSANYEQYF
TGTGCCAGCAGCGTATCGTCTAGCGCTAACTACGAGCAGTACTTC
>NA|NA|TRBJ2-1|TRBV7-2
CASSPRPPGDNEQFF
TGTGCCAGCAGCCCCCGCCCCCCCGGAGACAATGAGCAGTTCTTC
>TRBD2|NA|TRBJ2-2|TRBV30
CAWSPHSPTSGRAIRPGELFF
TGTGCCTGGAGTCCACATTCCCCGACTAGCGGGAGGGCTATACGGCCCGGGGAGCTGTTTTTT
>TRBD2|NA|TRBJ2-1|TRBV7-6
CASSSPGGLAGGPWGNEQFF
TGTGCCAGCAGCTCACCGGGGGGACTAGCGGGAGGGCCATGGGGCAATGAGCAGTTCTTC
>TRBD2|NA|TRBJ2-1|TRBV2
CARDVGGGPYNEQFF
TGTGCCAGGGATGTGGGCGGGGGACCCTACAATGAGCAGTTCTTC
>TRBD2|NA|TRBJ2-1|TRBV19
CASSHPGLAGGPGNEQFF
TGTGCCAGTAGCCACCCGGGACTAGCGGGAGGGCCCGGCAATGAGCAGTTCTTC
>TRBD2|NA|TRBJ2-5|TRBV24-1
CATSDSGTPLTQYF
TGTGCCACCAGTGATAGCGGGACCCCGCTCACCCAGTACTTC
>TRBD1|NA|TRBJ2-1|TRBV25-1
CASSEYGTGGVIYNEQFF
TGTGCCAGCAGTGAATATGGGACAGGGGGCGTTATCTACAATGAGCAGTTCTTC
>NA|NA|TRBJ1-1|TRBV4-1
CASSPRPLNTEAFF
TGCGCCAGCAGCCCGCGCCCTTTGAACACTGAAGCTTTCTTT
>NA|NA|TRBJ2-5|TRBV15
CATSSGQPYQETQYF
TGTGCCACCAGCTCTGGACAGCCGTACCAAGAGACCCAGTACTTC
>NA|NA|TRBJ2-7|TRBV5-6
CASSLGITASYEQYF
TGTGCCAGCAGCTTAGGAATAACAGCCTCCTACGAGCAGTACTTC
>NA|NA|TRBJ2-5|TRBV7-9
CASSLAPQGRRETQYF
TGTGCCAGCAGCTTAGCCCCCCAGGGTAGGAGAGAGACCCAGTACTTC
>NA|NA|TRBJ2-7|TRBV10-3
CAISEPGTNEQYF
TGTGCCATCAGTGAGCCAGGGACAAACGAGCAGTACTTC
>NA|NA|TRBJ2-7|TRBV6-5
CASSYSTGYEQYF
TGTGCCAGCAGTTACTCGACTGGCTACGAGCAGTACTTC
>NA|NA|TRBJ2-1|TRBV4-1
CASSQGSGGHGNEQFF
TGCGCCAGCAGCCAAGGTTCAGGGGGGCATGGGAATGAGCAGTTCTTC
>NA|NA|TRBJ2-1|TRBV25-1
CASSELLDSYNEQFF
TGTGCCAGCAGTGAGCTTTTAGACTCCTACAATGAGCAGTTCTTC
>NA|NA|TRBJ1-5|TRBV6-6
CASSGDRFSNQPQHF
TGTGCCAGCAGTGGTGACAGGTTTAGCAATCAGCCCCAGCATTTT
>NA|NA|TRBJ1-2|TRBV6-5
CASHRGSGYTF
TGTGCCAGCCACCGGGGGTCTGGCTACACCTTC
>TRBD1|NA|TRBJ1-5|TRBV6-8
CARTGATAQHF
TGTGCCAGGACAGGGGCCACGGCCCAGCATTTT
>NA|NA|TRBJ1-5|TRBV5-8
CASNTGLMNQPQHF
TGTGCCAGCAATACAGGCTTGATGAATCAGCCCCAGCATTTT
>TRBD1|NA|TRBJ2-5|TRBV7-2
CASSYTQGAMETQYF
TGTGCCAGCAGCTACACCCAGGGGGCGATGGAGACCCAGTACTTC
>TRBD1|NA|TRBJ1-2|TRBV19
CASSIRGRGYGYTF
TGTGCCAGTAGTATCCGGGGCAGGGGGTATGGCTACACCTTC
>NA|NA|TRBJ1-4|TRBV29-1
CSVERGEKLFF
TGCAGCGTTGAAAGGGGTGAAAAACTGTTTTTT
>TRBD2|once|TRBJ2-1|TRBV19
CASRGLAGYNEQFF
TGTGCCAGTAGAGGACTAGCGGGATACAATGAGCAGTTCTTC
>TRBD2|NA|TRBJ2-5|TRBV4-1
CASSHFSGRAGETQYF
TGCGCCAGCAGCCACTTTAGCGGGAGGGCCGGGGAGACCCAGTACTTC
>NA|NA|TRBJ2-3|TRBV18
CASSPPGRTDTQYF
TGTGCCAGCTCACCACCGGGCCGCACAGATACGCAGTATTTT
>TRBD2|NA|TRBJ2-1|TRBV4-1
CASSQVSGGAGNEQFF
TGCGCCAGCAGCCAAGTTAGTGGGGGAGCGGGGAATGAGCAGTTCTTC
>NA|once|TRBJ2-2|TRBV5-4
CASSSRGANTGELFF
TGTGCCAGCAGCTCCAGGGGGGCGAACACCGGGGAGCTGTTTTTT